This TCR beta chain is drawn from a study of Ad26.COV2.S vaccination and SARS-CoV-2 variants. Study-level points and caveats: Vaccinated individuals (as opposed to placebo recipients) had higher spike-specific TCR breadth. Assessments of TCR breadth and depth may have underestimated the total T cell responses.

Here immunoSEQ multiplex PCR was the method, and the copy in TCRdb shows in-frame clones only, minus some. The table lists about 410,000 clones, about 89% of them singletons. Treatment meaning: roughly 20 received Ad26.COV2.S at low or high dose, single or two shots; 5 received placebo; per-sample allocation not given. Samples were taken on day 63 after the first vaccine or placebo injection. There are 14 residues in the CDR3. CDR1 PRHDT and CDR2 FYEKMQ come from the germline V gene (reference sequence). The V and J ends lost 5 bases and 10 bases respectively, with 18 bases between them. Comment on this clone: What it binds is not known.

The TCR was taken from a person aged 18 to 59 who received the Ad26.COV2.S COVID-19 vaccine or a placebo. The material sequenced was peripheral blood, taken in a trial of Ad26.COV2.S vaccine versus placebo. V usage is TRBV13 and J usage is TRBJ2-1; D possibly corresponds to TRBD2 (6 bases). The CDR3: CASSANRLVKEQFF. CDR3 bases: TGTGCCAGCAGCGCCAACCGACTAGTGAAAGAGCAGTTCTTC. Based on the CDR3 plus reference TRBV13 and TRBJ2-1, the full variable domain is AAGVIQSPRHLIKEKRETATLKCYPIPRHDTVYWYQQGPGQDPQFLISFYEKMQSDKGSIPDRFSAQQFSDYHSELNMSSLELGDSALYFCASSANRLVKEQFFGPGTRLTVL.